Included here is one T cell receptor (beta chain) sequence, with context. Its antigen is not identified. The data belong to a study of immune cell composition in non-small cell lung cancer. The wider study: Histologic subtype was mainly adenocarcinoma or squamous cell carcinoma.

The table came from immunoSEQ multiplex PCR; TCRdb's copy has only in-frame clones and leaves some out. The sample has several thousand clones, approximately 74% seen once. Study-level points and caveats: Lung squamous cell carcinoma tumours had significantly higher top 10 clone scores and productive clonality than lung adenocarcinoma.

Sequenced sample: lung tumor tissue. The clonotype was recovered from a human donor with non-small cell lung cancer.

The CDR3 sequence: CASSISLENEKLFF. The CDR3 DNA reads as TGTGCCAGTAGTATATCATTAGAGAATGAAAAACTGTTTTTT. The genes are TRBV19 and TRBJ1-4, with D unresolved. The CDR3 has 14 residues. Germline assignment: CDR1 LNHDA and CDR2 SQIVND (reference sequence). Trimming removed 2 bases at V and 5 bases at J, with 9 bases between.